Below are 18 T cell receptor beta chains sequenced from a single sample in a study of early T cells in non-severe SARS-CoV-2 infection. A single record per CDR3 protein comes from TCRdb applying MiXCR to the 5' RACE reads. The data hold approximately 77,000 distinct CDR3 sequences, with approximately 12% observed a single time. This specimen was whole blood, taken at baseline. The receptors stem from an adult who was a healthcare worker with PCR-confirmed SARS-CoV-2 infection or an uninfected control (not recorded which). The donor label of this sample is uncertain.

This clonotype turned up a few times. This sequence joins TRBV18 and TRBJ1-4; D is unresolved. The CDR3 is made up of 14 amino acids. Germline V gives CDR1 KGHSH, CDR2 LQKENI. V lost 0 bases to trimming and J lost 8 bases, with 10 bases between them. This chain's CDR3 is CASSPPPAEEKLFF. The CDR3 DNA reads TGTGCCAGCTCACCACCGCCGGCAGAGGAAAAACTGTTTTTT.

This clonotype is classed as medium-sized. The V gene is TRBV29-1, the J gene TRBJ2-7; D might be TRBD2 (5 bases). The V gene lost 3 bases and the J gene lost 0 bases, with 15 bases spanning the gap. Germline CDR1 and CDR2: SQVTM and ANQGSEA. The CDR3 totals 15 residues. CDR3 protein: CSVDIRGSHSYEQYF. The CDR3 DNA is TGCAGCGTTGATATCCGGGGATCTCACTCCTACGAGCAGTACTTC.

The CDR3 protein is CASSELFGLAKETQYF. CDR3 bases: TGTGCCAGCAGTGAGTTATTCGGACTAGCGAAAGAGACCCAGTACTTC. The chain is built from TRBV2 and TRBJ2-5; the match to TRBD2 covers 9 bases. The V segment lost 3 bases and the J segment 3 bases; nucleotides outside the gene matches: 8. CDR1 and CDR2 (germline): SNHLY, FYNNEI. The CDR3 contains 16 residues.

In nucleotides, the CDR3 is TGTGCCAGCTCGCGCATCGCCTTCCAGGTGGCCAACACTGAAGCTTTCTTT. Its translation is CASSRIAFQVANTEAFF. The chain is built from TRBV18 and TRBJ1-1; D call uncertain. CDR1 and CDR2 (germline): KGHSH, LQKENI. Between the trimmed V and J ends, which lost 6 bases and 2 bases, there was a span of 22 bases. The CDR3 covers 17 residues. Combining the CDR3 with reference TRBV18 and TRBJ1-1 gives the whole variable domain NAGVMQNPRHLVRRRGQEARLRCSPMKGHSHVYWYRQLPEEGLKFMVYLQKENIIDESGMPKERFSAEFPKEGPSILRIQQVVRGDSAAYFCASSRIAFQVANTEAFFGQGTRLTVV.

A few counts support this clonotype. The rearrangement uses TRBV20-1 and TRBJ2-3, with D perhaps TRBD1 or TRBD2 (5 bases each). The CDR3 contains 14 residues. V was trimmed by 7 bases and J by 4 bases, leaving 18 bases between them. Per the germline V gene, CDR1 is DFQATT and CDR2 is SNEGSKA (reference sequence). The CDR3 DNA reads as TGCAGTGTTCACGGGGCCCCAAACGCAGATACGCAGTATTTT. This codes for CSVHGAPNADTQYF.

The sample holds many counts of this clonotype. The genes are TRBV5-1 and TRBJ2-7; 7 bases match TRBD1. The V and J ends lost 2 bases and 6 bases, in that order; junction bases with no gene match: 11. The germline gives CDR1 SGHRS, CDR2 YFSETQ. This CDR3 has 15 amino acids. The CDR3 reads CASSLQGLPPREQYF. The CDR3 DNA is TGCGCCAGCAGCTTACAGGGGCTCCCGCCTCGCGAGCAGTACTTC. Full variable domain (rest looked up from reference TRBV5-1 and TRBJ2-7): KAGVTQTPRYLIKTRGQQVTLSCSPISGHRSVSWYQQTPGQGLQFLFEYFSETQRNKGNFPGRFSGRQFSNSRSEMNVSTLELGDSALYLCASSLQGLPPREQYFGPGTRLTVT.

This clonotype was observed a handful of times. The chain employs TRBV5-4 and TRBJ2-7; 7 bases map to TRBD2. Per the germline V gene, CDR1 is SGHNT and CDR2 is YYREEE (reference sequence). The V segment lost 3 bases and the J segment 4 bases; nucleotides outside the gene matches: 4. This CDR3 has 13 amino acids. CDR3 protein: CASSYGGGYEQYF. CDR3 DNA: TGTGCCAGCAGCTATGGGGGGGGGTACGAGCAGTACTTC.

The chain links TRBV19 to TRBJ2-1; D is unclear. The CDR3 contains 17 residues. The V gene's germline CDR1 is LNHDA and CDR2 SQIVND (reference sequence). The germline V and J ends were trimmed by 4 bases and 1 base, with 17 bases remaining between them. The CDR3 spells CASSRDLPGWSYNEQFF. In DNA, the CDR3 is TGTGCCAGTAGTAGGGATCTTCCAGGATGGTCCTACAATGAGCAGTTCTTC.

The sample holds a few counts of this clonotype. The chain joins TRBV6-5 to TRBJ2-3; TRBD2 agrees at 7 bases. The germline CDR1 and CDR2 sequences are MNHEY and SVGAGI. The CDR3 sequence is 13 residues long. With 4 bases clipped from V and 5 bases from J, the junction kept 3 bases outside the gene matches. The CDR3 here is CASSSAGVDTQYF. Here the CDR3 DNA reads TGTGCCAGCAGTTCCGCGGGAGTAGATACGCAGTATTTT.

The table lists this clonotype with many counts. The chain is built from TRBV7-2 and TRBJ2-1; 8 positions agree with TRBD2. The CDR3 totals 16 residues. Losses at the gene ends were 5 bases for V and 0 bases for J; bases not matched to a gene: 6. Germline loops: CDR1 SGHTA, CDR2 FQGNSA. The CDR3 DNA sequence: TGTGCCAGCAGCCTTACTAGCGGTGGCTCCTACAATGAGCAGTTCTTC. This codes for CASSLTSGGSYNEQFF.

This chain joins TRBV7-8 and TRBJ1-1; D gene uncertain. Germline V gives CDR1 SGHVS, CDR2 FQNEAQ. Trimming pared 4 bases from V and 10 bases from J, leaving 10 bases between. This CDR3 contains 11 residues. CDR3 nucleotides: TGTGCCAGCAGCTGGATGGGAGGAGCTTTCTTT. It codes for CASSWMGGAFF.

This clonotype was recorded a few times. For the CDR3, the DNA is TGTGCCAGCAGCTTGGGAAGCCGGAACACTGAAGCTTTCTTT. This encodes CASSLGSRNTEAFF. V and J are TRBV7-3 and TRBJ1-1; D gene uncertain. The CDR3 sequence is 14 residues long. The V gene's germline CDR1 is SGHTA and CDR2 FQGTGA. Trimming removed 3 bases at V and 1 base at J, with 9 bases between.

This clonotype has more than one count but fewer than ten. The chain has TRBV6-2 or TRBV6-3 and TRBJ1-1, with D possibly being TRBD1 (6 bases). The CDR3 totals 12 residues. The V gene lost 7 bases and the J gene lost 4 bases, with 10 bases spanning the gap. The V gene's germline CDR1 is MNHEY and CDR2 SVGEGT. In DNA, the CDR3 is TGTGCCAGCAATGCAGGGGTCACTGAAGCTTTCTTT. Residues: CASNAGVTEAFF.

The rearrangement joins TRBV6-2 or TRBV6-3 to TRBJ2-1; D might be TRBD1 or TRBD2, each matching 5 bases. With 4 bases removed from V and 9 bases from J, the gap between germline ends came to 13 bases. The CDR3 extends over 13 amino acids. Germline CDR1 and CDR2: MNHEY and SVGEGT. CDR3 loop: CASSFGGSREQFF. CDR3 bases: TGTGCCAGCAGTTTTGGGGGTTCGCGTGAGCAGTTCTTC.

A few counts support this clonotype. The rearrangement joins TRBV7-3 to TRBJ1-1; the match to TRBD1 covers 8 bases. The trim removed 5 bases at V and 6 bases at J, leaving 5 bases unmatched. The CDR3 is 13 amino acids. Germline CDR1 SGHTA, CDR2 FQGTGA. In DNA, the CDR3 is TGTGCCAGCAGCCGCAAACAGGGGGCTGAAGCTTTCTTT. Translating gives CASSRKQGAEAFF.

This chain uses TRBV15 with TRBJ1-2; no clear D gene. CDR1 and CDR2 from the germline V gene are LNHNV and YYDKDF (reference sequence). The CDR3 length is 14 residues. V was trimmed by 0 bases and J by 6 bases, leaving 11 bases between them. The CDR3 sequence is CATSRDLGGNGYTF. The CDR3 DNA reads TGTGCCACCAGCAGAGATTTGGGTGGAAATGGCTACACCTTC.

This clonotype was picked up many times. The rearrangement joins TRBV4-3 to TRBJ2-1, with D possibly being TRBD2 (5 bases). The CDR3 runs 13 residues. The ends were cut back, 1 base at V and 10 bases at J, with 11 bases in the middle. Germline CDR1 and CDR2: LGHNA and YSLEER. The CDR3 spells CASSQGRDREQFF. The CDR3 DNA is TGCGCCAGCAGCCAAGGACGGGATAGAGAGCAGTTCTTC.

This sequence joins TRBV12-3 or TRBV12-4 and TRBJ2-4; 8 bases agree with TRBD1. V shed 6 bases and J 7 bases; nucleotides not matched to a gene: 11. The CDR3 runs to 15 residues. The CDR3 DNA reads TGTGCCAGCAGGACAGGGGACGGAAATTCGAACATTCAGTACTTC. Translation: CASRTGDGNSNIQYF.